This passage covers 23 T cell receptor beta chains from one sample sequenced in a study of metastatic and nonmetastatic thyroid tumors. TCRdb recomputed clones from the PCR reads via MiXCR. The table records approximately 6,000 clones, about 29% of them present only once. Every patient was untreated before thyroid surgery. Material: adjacent normal tissue. These receptors came from a female donor with papillary thyroid cancer or a benign thyroid nodule (not recorded which). Some clones in this sample may be carry-over from other donors' samples.

This clone has just one count. The chain is built from TRBV5-6 and TRBJ2-5, with D possibly called TRBD1 or TRBD2 (5 bases each). The CDR3 runs to 16 residues. Germline-derived CDR1 and CDR2 are SGHDT and YYEEEE. The V end was cut by 0 bases, the J end by 5 bases, with 17 bases between. CDR3 coding DNA: TGTGCCAGCAGCTTGGTCGGGGCAGGGATATCTGAGACCCAGTACTTC. Amino acid sequence: CASSLVGAGISETQYF.

This clone was observed many times. Just one base apart from a much larger clone, this may be a read error. Other DNA sequences in this specimen translate into the identical CDR3. The rearrangement links TRBV20-1 to TRBJ1-1; possibly TRBD1 for D (6 bases). In germline, CDR1 is DFQATT, CDR2 SNEGSKA (reference sequence). This CDR3 comprises 12 residues. The DNA of the CDR3 is TGCAGTGCTAGTCGGGGGCGGACTGAAGCCTTCTTT. Amino acid sequence: CSASRGRTEAFF.

In this sample, this clone turned up a few times. This sequence joins TRBV2 and TRBJ1-2; tentatively, D is TRBD1 (5 bases). V was clipped by 4 bases and J by 8 bases, with 20 bases between them. The CDR3 extends over 15 amino acids. Germline V lookup: CDR1 SNHLY, CDR2 FYNNEI. The CDR3, as DNA: TGTGCCAGCAGTGGAGGGTTTCAGGGAATAGGAGGCTACACCTTC. This sequence encodes CASSGGFQGIGGYTF.

Judged by abundance, this clone is medium-sized. This chain connects TRBV7-3 to TRBJ2-3; tentative D call: TRBD2 (5 bases). The V gene's germline CDR1 is SGHTA and CDR2 FQGTGA. Trimming took 1 base from V and 2 from J, leaving 13 bases between them. CDR3 length: 16 residues. The CDR3 protein is CASSLILAAATDTQYF. In DNA form, the CDR3 reads TGTGCCAGCAGCTTAATCCTAGCAGCGGCCACAGATACGCAGTATTTT.

By share, this clone counts as medium-sized. The rearrangement joins TRBV7-3 to TRBJ1-1; 8 nucleotides line up with TRBD1. Losses at the gene ends were 5 bases for V and 4 bases for J; bases not matched to a gene: 3. There are 13 residues in the CDR3. CDR1 is SGHTA, CDR2 FQGTGA, per germline. CDR3: CASSATGGTEAFF. The CDR3 coding sequence is TGTGCCAGCAGCGCTACAGGGGGCACTGAAGCTTTCTTT.

The rearrangement links TRBV7-8 to TRBJ1-6; D remains ambiguous. CDR1 and CDR2 from the germline V gene are SGHVS and FQNEAQ. V gave up 1 base and J gave up 0 bases, with 13 bases separating them. The CDR3 is 18 residues long. The CDR3 reads CASSLGTRMSSYNSPLHF. Here the CDR3 DNA reads TGTGCCAGCAGCTTAGGGACGCGAATGAGCTCCTATAATTCACCCCTCCACTTT.

In its sample, this clone was seen a few times. V is TRBV28 and J is TRBJ2-7; D gene ambiguous. CDR3 length: 14 residues. Between the trimmed V and J ends, which lost 5 bases and 7 bases, there was a span of 18 bases. Germline V gene sequence: CDR1 MDHEN, CDR2 SYDVKM. CDR3 sequence (DNA): TGTGCCAGCAGTATTAATTTAGGAGCTAAAGAGCAGTACTTC. Translated, it gives CASSINLGAKEQYF.

V gene TRBV12-3 or TRBV12-4 combines with J gene TRBJ1-6, with 8 positions matching TRBD1. J was trimmed by 9 bases and V by 6 bases; bases with no gene match: 10. The CDR3 runs 15 residues. In DNA, the CDR3 is TGTGCCAGCAGCCCTGGTACCGGACAGGGTTCACCCCTCCACTTT. Amino acid sequence: CASSPGTGQGSPLHF.

This clone came up a few times. The chain combines TRBV12-3 or TRBV12-4 with TRBJ2-3, with TRBD1 matching over 8 bases. The CDR3 loop spans 15 amino acids. The trim removed 6 bases at V and 0 bases at J, leaving 5 bases unmatched. The CDR3 protein is CASSPDRVSTDTQYF. The CDR3 DNA is TGTGCCAGCAGCCCGGACAGGGTGAGCACAGATACGCAGTATTTT.

Within the sample, this clone is medium-sized. This chain joins TRBV12-3 or TRBV12-4 and TRBJ2-4; 7 bases agree with TRBD1. The ends lost 5 bases at V and 0 bases at J; junction bases unmatched: 10. The CDR3 contains 17 residues. The CDR3 sequence: CASSDYGTELAKNIQYF. CDR3 coding DNA: TGTGCCAGCAGTGACTACGGGACAGAACTAGCCAAAAACATTCAGTACTTC.

A note on this clone: Germline is not matched at one junction end, which may reflect a read error. This sequence joins TRBV28 and TRBJ2-5; no clear D. The CDR3 totals 15 residues. Germline CDR1 MDHEN, CDR2 SYDVKM. CDR3 sequence: CACSPPLGGQETLFF. CDR3 in DNA: TGTGCCTGCAGCCCACCCCTAGGTGGCCAAGAGACCCTGTTCTTC.

A note on this clone: At the DNA level, this CDR3 is encoded by other sequences in the same sample as well. The CDR3 sequence is CASSFHPLQDAPPTYEQYF. The CDR3 DNA is TGTGCCAGCAGTTTCCACCCTCTTCAGGACGCACCCCCCACCTACGAGCAGTACTTC. This chain joins TRBV6-8 and TRBJ2-7; D remains unclear. Germline lookup yields CDR1 MNHGY and CDR2 SAAAGT. This CDR3 has 19 residues. Trimming stripped 4 bases from V and 2 bases from J, with 27 bases between.

Sample share makes this clone medium-sized (0.01 to 0.1%). This rearrangement joins TRBV7-9 to TRBJ1-1; D gene uncertain. V was pared by 1 base and J by 8 bases, with 8 bases between. Germline CDR1 reads SEHNR; CDR2 reads FQNEAQ (reference sequence). CDR3 length equals 12 residues. The CDR3 region has the DNA TGTGCCAGCAGCTTAGGTTCAGGAGAAGCTTTCTTT. Translating gives CASSLGSGEAFF.

This chain joins TRBV11-3 and TRBJ1-1; D perhaps matches TRBD1 (6 bases). CDR3 size: 14 residues. Trimming removed 1 base from V and 6 bases from J, with 12 bases in between. CDR1 is SGHNT, CDR2 YENEEA, per germline. The CDR3 loop is CASSLAGGAAEAFF. CDR3 coding DNA: TGTGCCAGCAGCTTAGCGGGGGGCGCGGCTGAAGCTTTCTTT.

By share, this clone counts as large (0.1 to 1%). The chain is built from TRBV28 and TRBJ1-4; 7 positions match TRBD1. V dropped 3 bases and J dropped 3; count of bases not matched to a gene: 4. This CDR3 has 15 amino acids. Per the germline V gene, CDR1 is MDHEN and CDR2 is SYDVKM. CDR3 nucleotide sequence: TGTGCCAGCAGTTTTGAACAGGGGTCTAATGAAAAACTGTTTTTT. Its protein product is CASSFEQGSNEKLFF. The whole variable domain, remainder taken from reference TRBV28 and TRBJ1-4, is DVKVTQSSRYLVKRTGEKVFLECVQDMDHENMFWYRQDPGLGLRLIYFSYDVKMKEKGDIPEGYSVSREKKERFSLILESASTNQTSMYLCASSFEQGSNEKLFFGSGTQLSVL.

This chain links TRBV7-9 with TRBJ2-7; D gene uncertain. Trimming removed 5 bases at V and 1 base at J, with 12 bases between. Per germline, CDR1 SEHNR and CDR2 FQNEAQ (reference sequence). This CDR3 comprises 14 residues. CDR3 nucleotide sequence: TGTGCCAGCAGCCCCTCAAGGGAATCCTACGAGCAGTACTTC. Its protein product is CASSPSRESYEQYF. The whole variable domain, remainder taken from reference TRBV7-9 and TRBJ2-7, is DTGVSQNPRHKITKRGQNVTFRCDPISEHNRLYWYRQTLGQGPEFLTYFQNEAQLEKSRLLSDRFSAERPKGSFSTLEIQRTEQGDSAMYLCASSPSRESYEQYFGPGTRLTVT.

This clone was seen a few times. The chain has TRBV7-9 and TRBJ1-6; no reliable D call. The germline CDR1 and CDR2 sequences are SEHNR and FQNEAQ (reference sequence). This CDR3 spans 12 amino acids. The V and J ends lost 3 bases and 14 bases respectively, with 11 bases between them. DNA of the CDR3: TGTGCCAGCAGCTTTGATACTCGAACCCTCCACTTT. The encoded protein is CASSFDTRTLHF.

J is TRBJ1-1 and V is TRBV20-1; TRBD1 aligns across 10 bases. Germline CDR1 and CDR2: DFQATT and SNEGSKA (reference sequence). The CDR3 runs to 13 residues. The CDR3 bases are TGCAGGGCGGGACAGGGGACATACACTGAAGCTTTCTTT. It specifies CRAGQGTYTEAFF.

This clone is labeled as medium-sized. The V call is TRBV6-1, the J call TRBJ2-5; perhaps TRBD1 as D (5 bases). The CDR3 extends over 15 amino acids. Trimming took off 2 bases at V and 3 bases at J, with 13 bases between the two ends. The germline V gene has CDR1 MNHNS and CDR2 SASEGT. CDR3: CASSEQDTAEETQYF. Here the CDR3 DNA reads TGTGCCAGCAGTGAACAGGACACCGCTGAAGAGACCCAGTACTTC.

This clone was seen repeatedly, ten times or more. The chain is built from TRBV20-1 and TRBJ2-2; tentatively, D is TRBD1 (5 bases). Trimming cost V 1 base and J 7 bases, with 10 bases left between them. CDR1 DFQATT and CDR2 SNEGSKA come from the germline V gene (reference sequence). The CDR3 runs to 13 residues. The CDR3 DNA reads TGCAGTGCTAGAGGGGGCATGAGCGGGGAGCTGTTTTTT. This encodes CSARGGMSGELFF.

This clone was seen a few times. The V gene is TRBV27, the J gene TRBJ2-7; D is uncertain. Per the germline V gene, CDR1 is MNHEY and CDR2 is SMNVEV (reference sequence). There are 14 residues in the CDR3. V shed 3 bases and J shed 6 bases, with 15 bases lying between them. CDR3 residues: CASSLNTGKGEQYF. CDR3 DNA sequence: TGTGCCAGCAGTTTGAACACTGGGAAGGGCGAGCAGTACTTC.

This chain joins TRBV19 and TRBJ2-7; 8 positions match TRBD1. V lost 7 bases to trimming and J lost 0 bases; unmatched junction nucleotides: 14. Germline CDR1 reads LNHDA; CDR2 reads SQIVND (reference sequence). The CDR3 has 17 residues. CDR3 region: CASTHPATGGSSYEQYV. Written as DNA, the CDR3 is TGTGCCAGTACCCACCCTGCCACAGGGGGTAGCTCCTACGAGCAGTACGTC.

The V call is TRBV2, the J call TRBJ2-1; 10 nucleotides agree with TRBD2. Germline CDR1 and CDR2: SNHLY and FYNNEI. CDR3 length: 16 residues. J was trimmed by 1 base and V by 5 bases; bases with no gene match: 5. The CDR3: CASSNLAGGSYNEQFF. CDR3 sequence (DNA): TGTGCCAGCAGTAACTTAGCGGGAGGTTCCTACAATGAGCAGTTCTTC.